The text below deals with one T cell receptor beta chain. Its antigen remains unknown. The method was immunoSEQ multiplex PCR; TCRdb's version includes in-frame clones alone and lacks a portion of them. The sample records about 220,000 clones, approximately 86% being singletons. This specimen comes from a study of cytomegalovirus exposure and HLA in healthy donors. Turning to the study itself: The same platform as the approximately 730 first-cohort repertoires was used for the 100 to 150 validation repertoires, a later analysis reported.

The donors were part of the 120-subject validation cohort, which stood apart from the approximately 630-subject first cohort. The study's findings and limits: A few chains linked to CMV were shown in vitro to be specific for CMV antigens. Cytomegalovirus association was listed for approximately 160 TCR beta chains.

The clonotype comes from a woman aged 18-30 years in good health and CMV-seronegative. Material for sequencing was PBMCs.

The CDR3 reads CASSTVGTVNTEAFF. The CDR3, as DNA: TGCGCCAGCAGCACCGTCGGGACTGTGAACACTGAAGCTTTCTTT. The chain combines TRBV5-1 with TRBJ1-1; tentative D call: TRBD1 (5 bases). This CDR3 comprises 15 residues. The V end lost 4 bases, the J end lost 0 bases, and 13 bases lay between the germline ends. The germline gives CDR1 SGHRS, CDR2 YFSETQ.